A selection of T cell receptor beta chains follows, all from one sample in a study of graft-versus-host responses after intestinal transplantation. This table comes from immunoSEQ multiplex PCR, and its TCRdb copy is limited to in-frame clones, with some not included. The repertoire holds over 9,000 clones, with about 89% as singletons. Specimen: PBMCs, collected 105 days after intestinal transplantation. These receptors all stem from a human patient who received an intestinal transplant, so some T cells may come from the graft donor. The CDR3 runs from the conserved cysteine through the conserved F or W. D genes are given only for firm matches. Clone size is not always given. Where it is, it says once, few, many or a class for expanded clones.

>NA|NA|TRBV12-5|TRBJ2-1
TGTGCTAGTGGTTTGGTACCGCGGAGCTCCTACAATGAGCAGTTCTTC
CASGLVPRSSYNEQFF
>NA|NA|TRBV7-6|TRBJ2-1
TGTGCCAGCAGCTTAGTTCAGAGCAATGAGCAGTTCTTC
CASSLVQSNEQFF
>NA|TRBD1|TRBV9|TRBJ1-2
TGTGCCAGCAGCGTATTTGCAGGGGGCCGTGGCTACACCTTC
CASSVFAGGRGYTF
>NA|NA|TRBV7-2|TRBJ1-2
TGTGCCAGCAGCCAGTTTAGAGGCTACACCTTC
CASSQFRGYTF
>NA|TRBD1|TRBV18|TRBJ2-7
TGTGCCAGCTCAGGGACAGGGCCCTACGAGCAGTACTTC
CASSGTGPYEQYF
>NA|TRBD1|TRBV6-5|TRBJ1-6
TGTGCCAGCAGTTACTCACTAGACAGGGTGAATTCACCCCTCCACTTT
CASSYSLDRVNSPLHF
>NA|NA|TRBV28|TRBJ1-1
TGTGCCAGCAGTTTATCAGTACAGAACACTGAAGCTTTCTTT
CASSLSVQNTEAFF
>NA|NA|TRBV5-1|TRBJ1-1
TGCGCCAGCAGCTTGAGTGTAGGGGCGAACACTGAAGCTTTCTTT
CASSLSVGANTEAFF
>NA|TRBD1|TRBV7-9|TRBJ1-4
TGTGCCAGCAGCTTTGGGACAGGGGATCGGACTAATGAAAAACTGTTTTTT
CASSFGTGDRTNEKLFF
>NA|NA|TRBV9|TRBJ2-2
TGTGCCAGCAGCGCTCCTCTAGCGTACGCGAACACCGGGGAGCTGTTTTTT
CASSAPLAYANTGELFF
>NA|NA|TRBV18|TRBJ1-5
TGTGCCAGCTCACCGATGGACCCTCCTTTTCAGCCCCAGCATTTT
CASSPMDPPFQPQHF
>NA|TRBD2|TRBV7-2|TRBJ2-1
TGTGCCAGCAGCTTATGGATAGCGGGAGGGGGTGAGCAGTTCTTC
CASSLWIAGGGEQFF
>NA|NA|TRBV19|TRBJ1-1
TGTGCCAGTAGTATAGGGCTGGGTTACGACACTGAAGCTTTCTTT
CASSIGLGYDTEAFF
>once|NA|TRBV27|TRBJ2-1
TGTGCCAGCAGTAAAGCCTCGGGCGGGACTGGCAATGAGCAGTTCTTC
CASSKASGGTGNEQFF
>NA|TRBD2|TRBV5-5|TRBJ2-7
TGTGCCAGCAGCGGGGGGGGCGAGCAGTACTTC
CASSGGGEQYF
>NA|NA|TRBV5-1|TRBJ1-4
TGCGCCAGCAGCTGGGTCGGGGATGCTAATGAAAAACTGTTTTTT
CASSWVGDANEKLFF
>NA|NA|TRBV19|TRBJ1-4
TGTGCCAGTAGCGCGGAGGGTCTTGAAAAACTGTTTTTT
CASSAEGLEKLFF
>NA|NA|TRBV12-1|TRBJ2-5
TGTGCCAGCAGCTACAATAGCTCCCTGTACCAAGAGACCCAGTACTTC
CASSYNSSLYQETQYF
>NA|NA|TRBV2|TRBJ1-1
TGTGCCAGCATAAGGGAGTCGGACACTGAAGCTTTCTTT
CASIRESDTEAFF
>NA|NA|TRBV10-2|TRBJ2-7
TGCGCCAGCAGCCCCGGGACAAACTACGAGCAGTACTTC
CASSPGTNYEQYF
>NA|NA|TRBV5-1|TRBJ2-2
TGCGCCAGCAGCTTGGACACCGGGGAGCTGTTTTTT
CASSLDTGELFF
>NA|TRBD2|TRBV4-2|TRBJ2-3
TGTGCCAGCAGCCAAGGACTAGCGGGCACAGATACGCAGTATTTT
CASSQGLAGTDTQYF
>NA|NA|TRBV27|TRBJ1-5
TGTGCCAGCAGTTCAATCCCCGTGTGGAATCAGCCCCAGCATTTT
CASSSIPVWNQPQHF
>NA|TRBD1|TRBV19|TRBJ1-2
TGTGCCAGTAGTATGGGACAGGGTGGCTATGGCTACACCTTC
CASSMGQGGYGYTF
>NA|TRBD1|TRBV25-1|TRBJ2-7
TGTGCCAGCAGTGAGACGGGGGATGGACAGGGTGGCGAGCAGTACTTC
CASSETGDGQGGEQYF
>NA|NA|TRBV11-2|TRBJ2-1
TGTGCCAGCAGTTCAAGCTCCTACAATGAGCAGTTCTTC
CASSSSSYNEQFF
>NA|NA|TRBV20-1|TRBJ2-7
TGCAGTGCTAACTTTGCCTACGAGCAGTACTTC
CSANFAYEQYF
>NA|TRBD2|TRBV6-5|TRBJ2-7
TGTGCCAGCAGTTCGGGACTACTCTACGAGCAGTACTTC
CASSSGLLYEQYF
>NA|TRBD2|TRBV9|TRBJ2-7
TGTGCCAGCAGCATGGGACTAGCGGGAGTAAACTACGAGCAGTACTTC
CASSMGLAGVNYEQYF
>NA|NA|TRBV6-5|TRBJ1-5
TGTGCCAGCAGGCAACAGGGAGGTGGAAATCAGCCCCAGCATTTT
CASRQQGGGNQPQHF
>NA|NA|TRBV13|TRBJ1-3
TGTGCCAGCAGCTTAGTGGACGACTCTGGAAACACCATATATTTT
CASSLVDDSGNTIYF
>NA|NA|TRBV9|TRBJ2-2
TGTGCCAGCAGCGTAGACTCGGGCAGGAACACCGGGGATCTGTTTTTT
CASSVDSGRNTGDLFF
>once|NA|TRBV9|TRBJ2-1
TGTGCCAGCAGCGTAGCGGGAGTCGGTTACAATGAGCAGTTCTTC
CASSVAGVGYNEQFF
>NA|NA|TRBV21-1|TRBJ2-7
TGTGCCAGCAGATGGGAATTAGCTACACGTTTAGACGAGCAGTACTTC
CASRWELATRLDEQYF
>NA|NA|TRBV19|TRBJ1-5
TGTGCCAGTATCAAGAAACCCGGGCCAAATAGCAATCAGCCCCAGCATTTT
CASIKKPGPNSNQPQHF
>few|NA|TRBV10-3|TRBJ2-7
TGTGCCATCAGTGAGTCGAAGGGCGACAGCTACGAGCAGTACTTC
CAISESKGDSYEQYF
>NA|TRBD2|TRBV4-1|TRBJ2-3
TGCGCCAGCAGCCAAGAAAGCTTGACTAGCGGTGGGGCAGATACGCAGTATTTT
CASSQESLTSGGADTQYF
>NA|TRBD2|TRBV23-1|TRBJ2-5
TGCGCCAGCAGTCACAGACTAGCGGAGGGGTGGGAGACCCAGTACTTC
CASSHRLAEGWETQYF
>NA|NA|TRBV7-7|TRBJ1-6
TGTGCCAGCAGCTCCCGACTCCTAACTCATAATTCACCCCTCCACTTT
CASSSRLLTHNSPLHF
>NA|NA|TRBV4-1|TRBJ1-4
TGCGCCAGCAGCCCAACCTATGGGGGCGATAATGAAAAACTGTTTTTT
CASSPTYGGDNEKLFF
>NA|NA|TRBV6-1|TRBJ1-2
TGTGCCAGCACCCCGGGGGTAAACTATGGCTACACCTTC
CASTPGVNYGYTF
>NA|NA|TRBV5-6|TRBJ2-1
TGTGCCAGCAGCTTAGCCGGTGAGCAGTTCTTC
CASSLAGEQFF
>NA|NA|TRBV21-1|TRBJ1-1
TGTGCCAGCAGCAGGTTGAGCCAGGGACCAACTAACACTGAAGCTTTCTTT
CASSRLSQGPTNTEAFF
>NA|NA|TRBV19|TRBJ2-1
TGTGCCAGTAGTATCCCCCCGAGGCTGGATGAGCAGTTCTTC
CASSIPPRLDEQFF
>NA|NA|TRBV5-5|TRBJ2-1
TGTGCCAGCAGCTTGGCCGGGAGTACATTATACAATGAGCAGTTCTTC
CASSLAGSTLYNEQFF
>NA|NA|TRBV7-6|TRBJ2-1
TGTGCCAGCAGCTTAGTCGGGGGGCCCTCCAATGAGCAGTTCTTC
CASSLVGGPSNEQFF
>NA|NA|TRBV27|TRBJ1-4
TGTGCCAGCAAGGCCCGGAGTCAGACCCATGAAAAACTGTTTTTT
CASKARSQTHEKLFF
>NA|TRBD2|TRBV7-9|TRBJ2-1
TGTGCCAGCAGCCCCATCACGGGACTAGCGGACAATGAGCAGTTCTTC
CASSPITGLADNEQFF
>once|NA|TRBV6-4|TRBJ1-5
TGTGCCAGCAGTGACTCAAACCGGGGCCATAGCAATCAGCCCCAGCATTTT
CASSDSNRGHSNQPQHF
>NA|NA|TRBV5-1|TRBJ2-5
TGCGCCAGCAGCTTGGGGGACCGCGGACAAGAGACCCAGTACTTC
CASSLGDRGQETQYF
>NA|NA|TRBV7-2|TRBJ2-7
TGTGCCAGCAGCTTTTCCAGGGTCGGGGAGCAGTACTTC
CASSFSRVGEQYF
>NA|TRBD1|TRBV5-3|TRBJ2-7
TGTGCCAGAAGCCAAAACCCCACGACAGGGGGCGATGGCTACGAGCAGTACTTC
CARSQNPTTGGDGYEQYF
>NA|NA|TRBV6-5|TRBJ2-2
TGTGCCAGCAGTTACGTGGGGGGCGGGATCGGGGAGCTGTTTTTT
CASSYVGGGIGELFF
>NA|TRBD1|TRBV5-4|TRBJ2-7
TGTGCCAGCAGCGCCGGGACAGGGGTGACCTACGAGCAGTACTTC
CASSAGTGVTYEQYF
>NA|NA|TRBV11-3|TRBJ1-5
TGTGCCAGCAGCTTAGTAGGGACATATAGCAATCAGCCCCAGCATTTT
CASSLVGTYSNQPQHF
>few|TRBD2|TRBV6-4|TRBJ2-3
TGTGCCAGCAGTGGGAGCGGGATCACAGATACGCAGTATTTT
CASSGSGITDTQYF
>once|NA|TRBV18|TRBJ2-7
TGTGCCAGCTCACCCGACAGTCGTCAAGAGCAGTACTTC
CASSPDSRQEQYF
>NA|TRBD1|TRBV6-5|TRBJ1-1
TGTGCCAGCAGGGACCGGGACAGGGGGACTGAAGCTTTCTTT
CASRDRDRGTEAFF
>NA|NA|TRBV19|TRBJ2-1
TGTGCCAGTAGTATAGGTGCCCTGGGGAATGAGCAGTTCTTC
CASSIGALGNEQFF
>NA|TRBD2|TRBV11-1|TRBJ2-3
TGTGCCAGCAGCCCTTCGTTTAGCGGGGGGGACACAGATACGCAGTATTTT
CASSPSFSGGDTDTQYF